This TCR beta chain was recorded in a study of OX40 agonist ivuxolimab in advanced cancers. Assay used: immunoSEQ multiplex PCR; TCRdb lists only in-frame clones, some missing. The table lists some 86,000 clones, about nine tenths of them singletons. Deletions cut 0 bases from V and 7 bases from J, with 8 bases between. This CDR3 contains 13 residues. Germline lookup yields CDR1 SGHNT and CDR2 YYREEE (reference sequence). Any history of autoimmune disease or systemic immunosuppression disqualified patients. The specimen was CD4+ or CD8+ T cells sorted from blood, collected in a trial of the OX40 agonist ivuxolimab. The rearrangement uses TRBV5-4 and TRBJ2-1, with TRBD2 as a possible D gene (5 bases). The TCR sequence derives from an adult with an advanced solid tumor such as melanoma, head and neck, liver or kidney cancer. The CDR3 DNA reads TGTGCCAGCAGCTTGGCCGGGGTGAATGAGCAGTTCTTC. Translated, it gives CASSLAGVNEQFF.